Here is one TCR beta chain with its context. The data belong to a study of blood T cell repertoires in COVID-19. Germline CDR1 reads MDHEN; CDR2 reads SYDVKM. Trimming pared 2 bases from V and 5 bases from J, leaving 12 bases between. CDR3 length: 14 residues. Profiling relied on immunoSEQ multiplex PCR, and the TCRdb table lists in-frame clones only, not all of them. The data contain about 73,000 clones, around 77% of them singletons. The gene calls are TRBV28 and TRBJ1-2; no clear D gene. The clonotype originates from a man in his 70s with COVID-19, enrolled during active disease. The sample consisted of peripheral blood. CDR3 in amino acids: CASSLPSRVYGYTF. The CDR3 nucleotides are TGTGCCAGCAGTTTACCCTCAAGAGTATATGGCTACACCTTC.